The following is a TCR beta chain sequence with its context. The target antigen is unknown. Template-switching 5'RACE yielded the TCR cDNA; a universal primer site and UMIs were added in the process. MiXCR was run by TCRdb on the 5' RACE reads, yielding one entry per CDR3 protein. The sample has 300,000 to 400,000 distinct CDR3 sequences; about 7.8% are singletons. The entry originates in a study of T cells after yellow fever vaccination. This CDR3 is 15 amino acids long. Trimming took off 7 bases at V and 8 bases at J, with 23 bases between the two ends. Germline loops: CDR1 MNHNS, CDR2 SASEGT. Points from the study as a whole: Just a small share of clonotypes turned up in the CD4 compartment as well as the CD8 compartment. In post-booster samples, most primary-vaccination clones reappeared (approximately 95% CD4, about 91% CD8).

The chain uses TRBV6-1 and TRBJ1-2; tentatively, D is TRBD1 (5 bases). This receptor was obtained from a young man who received the YFV17D yellow fever vaccine. Sequenced here: PBMCs, sampled approximately 47 days after the first yellow fever vaccination. The CDR3 region is CASTNGGGIIQGYTF. CDR3 nucleotides: TGTGCCAGCACCAATGGGGGGGGTATCATCCAAGGCTACACCTTC.